These T cell receptor beta chains were read from a single sample in a study of T cell changes during pregnancy in multiple sclerosis. The table came from immunoSEQ multiplex PCR; TCRdb's copy has only in-frame clones and leaves some out. This table holds under 95,000 clones, around 94% found once. The specimen was peripheral blood, collected in the second trimester of pregnancy. These receptors were collected from a female donor in good health, enrolled as a control in a pregnancy study. CDR3s include the opening cysteine and the closing phenylalanine or tryptophan. A D gene is named only where the DNA matches it firmly. The size field is filled for only some rows; it gives once, few, many or a size class.

V: TRBV2
D: TRBD2
J: TRBJ2-2
size: NA
CDR3: CASSVGLGAGELFF
DNA: TGTGCCAGCAGTGTGGGACTAGGGGCCGGGGAGCTGTTTTTT

V: TRBV18
D: NA
J: TRBJ2-1
size: NA
CDR3: CASSPARIHEQFF
DNA: TGTGCCAGCTCACCTGCGAGGATCCATGAGCAGTTCTTC

V: TRBV7-9
D: TRBD1
J: TRBJ1-1
size: once
CDR3: CASRTGTGEPEAFF
DNA: TGTGCCAGCAGGACCGGGACAGGGGAACCTGAAGCTTTCTTT

V: TRBV21-1
D: NA
J: TRBJ2-7
size: NA
CDR3: CASSKYRDRGDEQYF
DNA: TGTGCCAGCAGCAAATATCGGGACAGGGGCGACGAGCAGTACTTC

V: TRBV15
D: NA
J: TRBJ2-5
size: NA
CDR3: CATSRHRQETQYF
DNA: TGTGCCACCAGCAGACACAGGCAAGAGACCCAGTACTTC

V: TRBV5-1
D: NA
J: TRBJ1-1
size: once
CDR3: CASSFSLGDTEAFF
DNA: TGCGCCAGCAGCTTTTCTCTAGGGGACACTGAAGCTTTCTTT

V: TRBV6-6
D: NA
J: TRBJ2-2
size: NA
CDR3: CASTMGETGELFF
DNA: TGTGCCAGCACCATGGGAGAAACCGGGGAGCTGTTTTTT

V: TRBV27
D: NA
J: TRBJ1-2
size: NA
CDR3: CASSLTTSGGYTF
DNA: TGTGCCAGCAGTTTAACAACCAGCGGTGGCTACACCTTC

V: TRBV2
D: NA
J: TRBJ1-2
size: NA
CDR3: CASNGGNNYGYTF
DNA: TGTGCCAGCAATGGCGGAAATAACTATGGCTACACCTTC

V: TRBV2
D: NA
J: TRBJ2-7
size: once
CDR3: CASSPLQGLGTYEQYF
DNA: TGTGCCAGCAGTCCCCTTCAGGGGCTCGGCACCTACGAGCAGTACTTC

V: TRBV7-2
D: TRBD1
J: TRBJ1-2
size: NA
CDR3: CASSSQGAGGYTF
DNA: TGTGCCAGCAGCTCACAGGGGGCTGGTGGCTACACCTTC

V: TRBV14
D: TRBD2
J: TRBJ2-1
size: NA
CDR3: CASSTWTSGRSGIEQFF
DNA: TGTGCCAGCAGCACATGGACTAGCGGGAGGTCGGGTATTGAGCAGTTCTTC